The next 24 T cell receptor beta chains were all read from a single sample in a study of tumor and adjacent non-tumor tissue in lung cancer. A modified ARM-PCR protocol with three rounds of nested PCR amplified TCRbeta. TCRdb re-analysed the multiplex PCR reads in MiXCR, keeping a single row per CDR3 protein. The data show some 120,000 distinct CDR3 sequences, over 65% seen once. RNA was extracted from bulk tissue without any cell sorting. Specimen: lung tumor tissue. All receptors derive from a man in his thirties or forties with non-small cell lung cancer.

Details on this clonotype: A clone one base away is much larger, so this may be a read error. The V call is TRBV29-1, the J call TRBJ2-3; 7 bases are a match to TRBD2. The CDR3 contains 18 residues. V shed 2 bases and J 6 bases; nucleotides not matched to a gene: 20. Per the germline V gene, CDR1 is SQVTM and CDR2 is ANQGSEA. The CDR3 loop reads CSVERFRTTSGTTDTQYF. CDR3 in DNA: TGCAGCGTTGAACGATTTAGAACGACGTCGGGGACTACGGATACGCAGTATTTT.

With regard to this clonotype: At one of its ends the junction is not consistent with the germline gene, which may arise from a read error. The CDR3 reads CTSSSSGRYNKQFF. Here the CDR3 DNA reads TGTACCAGCAGTTCTAGCGGGCGTTACAATAAGCAGTTCTTC. The V gene is TRBV6-2 or TRBV6-3, the J gene TRBJ2-1, with TRBD2 matching over 8 bases. This CDR3 has 14 amino acids. CDR1 MNHEY and CDR2 SVGEGT come from the germline V gene.

This clonotype was picked up a small number of times. Lacking the conserved final phenylalanine or tryptophan, this CDR3 likely reflects a read error. The rearrangement uses TRBV13 and TRBJ2-3; D call uncertain. CDR1 and CDR2 (germline): PRHDT, FYEKMQ (reference sequence). The ends were cut back, 5 bases at V and 1 base at J, with 4 bases in the middle. CDR3 length: 12 residues. Here the CDR3 DNA reads TGTGCCAGCAGCCAAGGCACAGATACGCAGTATTTG. Translated, it gives CASSQGTDTQYL.

Details on this clonotype: Just one base apart from a much larger clone, this may be a read error. V and J are TRBV12-3 or TRBV12-4 and TRBJ2-7, with 12 bases that match TRBD2. V lost 7 bases, J lost 6 bases, and 4 bases stayed unmatched. This CDR3 region has 13 residues. The CDR3 nucleotides read TGTGCCAGCATTTGGGGACTAGCGGGCGAGCAGTACTTC. It codes for CASIWGLAGEQYF.

About this clonotype: The junction shows a germline mismatch at one end, possibly a read error. V and J are TRBV4-1 and TRBJ1-2, with D tentatively TRBD1 (5 bases). CDR3 length equals 13 residues. Germline V gives CDR1 MGHRA, CDR2 YSYEKL. Here the CDR3 reads CASSHDSGGTPAF. CDR3 sequence (DNA): TGCGCCAGCAGCCATGACAGCGGGGGGACCCCGGCCTTC.

This clonotype was counted ten times or more. The V and J genes are TRBV4-1 and TRBJ2-7; D gene unclear. CDR1 is MGHRA and CDR2 is YSYEKL in the germline V gene. Trimming removed 1 base at V and 0 bases at J, with 4 bases between. The CDR3 extends over 13 amino acids. CDR3 sequence reads: CASSQAVSYEQYF. The CDR3 DNA reads TGCGCCAGCAGCCAAGCCGTCTCCTACGAGCAGTACTTC.

With respect to this clonotype: A read error is possible here, since a much larger clone lies one base away. V and J are TRBV10-3 and TRBJ2-3; TRBD1 is a possible D gene (6 bases). The CDR3 consists of 13 residues. CDR1 is ENHRY, CDR2 SYGVKD, per germline. CDR3 amino acids: CARAWTDTETQYF. In nucleotides, the CDR3 is TGTGCCAGAGCGTGGACAGACACAGAAACGCAGTATTTT.

This clonotype showed up just a few times. This rearrangement joins TRBV10-3 to TRBJ2-1; 9 bases fit TRBD1. The germline CDR1 and CDR2 sequences are ENHRY and SYGVKD. The trim removed 0 bases at V and 2 bases at J, leaving 11 bases unmatched. The CDR3 spans 19 residues. CDR3 region: CAISESPGTGIAAYNEQFF. The CDR3 region has the DNA TGTGCCATCAGTGAGTCGCCCGGGACAGGGATAGCAGCCTACAATGAGCAGTTCTTC.

In the case of this clonotype: Compared with germline, one end of the junction differs, possibly owing to a read error. The chain uses TRBV28 and TRBJ2-7; 7 nucleotides line up with TRBD1. Per the germline V gene, CDR1 is MDHEN and CDR2 is SYDVKM. The CDR3 length is 14 residues. CDR3 DNA sequence: TGTGCCAGCAAAACGACAGGGAGCTCCTACGAGCAGTGCTTC. Amino acids: CASKTTGSSYEQCF.

About this clonotype itself: Because it lacks the conserved phenylalanine or tryptophan at the end, this CDR3 is likely a read error. The V and J genes are TRBV6-1 and TRBJ2-7; the D gene is possibly TRBD1 (5 bases). The CDR3 covers 13 residues. The V gene lost 6 bases and the J gene lost 1 base, with 10 bases spanning the gap. The germline V gene encodes CDR1 MNHNS and CDR2 SASEGT. CDR3 bases: TGTGCCAGCAGCAGGGTGGGATCCTACGAGCAGTACCAC. This sequence encodes CASSRVGSYEQYH.

A note on this clonotype: This may be a read error: a much more frequent sequence differs by one nucleotide. V is TRBV20-1 and J is TRBJ2-3; 11 bases are shared with TRBD1. The CDR3 length is 14 residues. Germline values: CDR1 DFQATT, CDR2 SNEGSKA (reference sequence). CDR3 amino acids: CSARGQGVADTQFF. The CDR3 DNA is TGCAGTGCTAGGGGACAGGGGGTTGCAGATACGCAGTTTTTT.

With regard to this clonotype: A single base separates this from a much larger clone, so it may be a read error. The rearrangement uses TRBV12-3 or TRBV12-4 and TRBJ1-3; 7 nucleotides line up with TRBD1. This CDR3 contains 14 residues. The junction had 8 bases not matched to a gene; V was cut back by 7 bases and J by 5 bases. CDR3 nucleotides: TGTGCCAGCAACGTTGACAGGGAAAGAAACACCATATATTTT. It is translated as CASNVDRERNTIYF.

This clonotype was seen many times. The J gene is TRBJ2-5, the V gene TRBV29-1; D could derive from TRBD1 or TRBD2 (5 bases each). The germline CDR1 and CDR2 sequences are SQVTM and ANQGSEA. V dropped 1 base and J dropped 7 bases, with 13 bases sitting between them. This CDR3 spans 13 amino acids. Written as DNA, the CDR3 is TGCAGCGTTGAAGCCAGGGAGACTGGGACCCAGTACTTC. Translation: CSVEARETGTQYF.

Regarding this clonotype: A single base separates this from a much larger clone, so it may be a read error. This chain joins TRBV12-3 or TRBV12-4 and TRBJ1-3; TRBD1 matches 7 bases. CDR3 length: 15 amino acids. The DNA for the CDR3 is TGTGCCAGCAAGCGACAGGGAAACTCTGGAAGCACCATATATTTT. This gives the protein CASKRQGNSGSTIYF.

The sample holds many counts of this clonotype. The chain couples TRBV20-1 to TRBJ1-1; maybe TRBD1 (6 bases). The CDR3 spans 15 residues. CDR1 and CDR2 (germline): DFQATT, SNEGSKA (reference sequence). Trimming removed 6 bases from V and 4 bases from J, with 21 bases in between. The CDR3 here is CSARDIRARVTEAFF. The CDR3 region has the DNA TGCAGTGCGAGGGACATCAGGGCGCGGGTCACTGAAGCTTTCTTT.

On this clonotype: Relative to the germline gene, one junction end is altered; a read error may explain this. The V and J genes are TRBV11-2 and TRBJ2-3, with TRBD2 as a possible D gene (6 bases). CDR3 length: 16 amino acids. Germline V lookup: CDR1 SGHAT, CDR2 FQNNGV. The CDR3 region has the DNA TGTGCCAGCAGCTCATCGACTAGAGGGAAACCAAATACGAAGTATTTT. The encoded protein is CASSSSTRGKPNTKYF.

As to this clonotype: At one of its ends the junction is not consistent with the germline gene, which may arise from a read error. This rearrangement joins TRBV5-4 to TRBJ2-5; a possible D gene is TRBD2 (5 bases). Germline values: CDR1 SGHNT, CDR2 YYREEE (reference sequence). This CDR3 contains 14 residues. This CDR3 reads CASSYLGLEETQHF. As DNA, the CDR3 is TGTGCCAGCAGTTATTTAGGACTCGAAGAGACCCAGCACTTC.

Turning to this clonotype: A junction end diverges from the germline sequence, so it may reflect a read error. The rearrangement joins TRBV11-3 to TRBJ2-5; 10 positions agree with TRBD2. CDR1 and CDR2 (germline): SGHNT, YENEEA. The CDR3 totals 15 residues. The CDR3 is CASSLEAGGQETQKF. The CDR3 nucleotides are TGTGCCAGCAGCTTAGAAGCGGGAGGGCAAGAAACCCAGAAGTTC.

The chain joins TRBV30 to TRBJ2-1; TRBD1 matches at 8 bases. The trim removed 4 bases at V and 4 bases at J, leaving 6 bases unmatched. The germline gives CDR1 GTSNPN, CDR2 SVGIG (reference sequence). The CDR3 sequence is 14 residues long. The CDR3 nucleotides are TGTGCCTGGAAGCCGGGACAGGTGTACAATGAGCAGTTCTTC. Translated: CAWKPGQVYNEQFF.

As concerns this clonotype: Mismatch with germline at one junction end may stem from a read error. The CDR3 is CASSFWQGILETRYF. The CDR3 DNA reads TGCGCCAGCAGCTTTTGGCAGGGTATCTTGGAGACCCGGTACTTC. The J gene is TRBJ2-5, the V gene TRBV5-1, with D possibly matching TRBD1 (5 bases). The CDR3 has 15 residues. From germline, CDR1 is SGHRS and CDR2 YFSETQ. Full variable domain (missing parts from reference TRBV5-1 and TRBJ2-5): KAGVTQTPRYLIKTRGQQVTLSCSPISGHRSVSWYQQTPGQGLQFLFEYFSETQRNKGNFPGRFSGRQFSNSRSEMNVSTLELGDSALYLCASSFWQGILETRYFGPGTRLLVL.

In regard to this clonotype: A much larger clone lies one base from this, so it may be a read error. This chain joins TRBV29-1 and TRBJ1-2; a weak D match, TRBD1 (6 bases). Per the germline V gene, CDR1 is SQVTM and CDR2 is ANQGSEA. The CDR3 sequence is 12 residues long. Between the trimmed V and J ends, which lost 7 bases and 6 bases, there was a span of 15 bases. The CDR3 DNA reads as TGCAGCGCAACAGCCGGGGGCGATGGCTACACCTTC. As protein: CSATAGGDGYTF.

Regarding this clonotype: Lacking the conserved final phenylalanine or tryptophan, this CDR3 likely reflects a read error. The chain is built from TRBV20-1 and TRBJ2-2, with 7 bases identical to TRBD2. Germline values: CDR1 DFQATT, CDR2 SNEGSKA (reference sequence). The CDR3 has 16 residues. CDR3: CSTRDEKRGNTGELFS. The CDR3 DNA reads as TGCAGTACTAGAGATGAAAAGCGGGGTAACACCGGGGAGCTGTTTTCT.

Ten or more counts support this clonotype. The V call is TRBV12-5, the J call TRBJ2-3, with 7 bases identical to TRBD2. The trim removed 1 base at V and 0 bases at J, leaving 7 bases unmatched. Looked up from germline, CDR1 is LGHNT and CDR2 is FRNRAP. The CDR3 is made up of 17 amino acids. This CDR3 is CASGLATRGESTDTQYF. CDR3 bases: TGTGCTAGTGGTTTGGCGACTCGGGGGGAGAGCACAGATACGCAGTATTTT.

In regard to this clonotype: One end of the junction is discordant with germline, which a read error may explain. The chain combines TRBV12-3 or TRBV12-4 with TRBJ2-2; tentatively, D is TRBD2 (5 bases). This CDR3 has 17 residues. DNA of the CDR3: TGTGCCAGCAGTTTATGGACCCCTGTCCAAAACGCCGGGGAGCCGTTTTTT. It specifies CASSLWTPVQNAGEPFF.